This passage covers 32 T cell receptor beta chains from one sample sequenced in a study of T-cell reconstitution after alpha-beta-depleted transplantation in children. This sample's TCRbeta library carried unique molecular identifier barcodes. TCRdb reprocessed the PCR reads via MiXCR and lists one record per CDR3 protein. The sample includes fewer than 550,000 distinct CDR3 sequences, roughly 10% of them seen just once. Here the sequenced sample was PBMCs, mostly from graft donor cells, taken 180 days after TCRalphabeta/CD19-depleted stem cell transplant. These receptor sequences come from a female patient aged 2-9 years who had a stem cell transplant for aplastic anemia, so the T cells may come from the graft donor.

The sample holds a few counts of this clonotype. The V and J genes are TRBV19 and TRBJ1-1; D not resolved. CDR3 size: 14 residues. Germline V CDR1 and CDR2: LNHDA, SQIVND (reference sequence). Trimming left V 3 bases short and J 1 base short, with 9 bases between. CDR3 region: CASSIRGRNTEAFF. CDR3 bases: TGTGCCAGTAGTATTCGGGGTCGGAACACTGAAGCTTTCTTT.

This sequence joins TRBV7-2 and TRBJ2-2, with 10 bases matching TRBD1. The V segment lost 5 bases and the J segment 6 bases; nucleotides outside the gene matches: 12. In germline, CDR1 is SGHTA, CDR2 FQGNSA. This CDR3 contains 17 residues. CDR3 loop: CASSAWGTGAYAGELFF. In nucleotides, the CDR3 is TGTGCCAGCAGCGCCTGGGGGACAGGGGCTTACGCCGGGGAGCTGTTTTTT.

This clonotype was counted only a few times. This chain connects TRBV27 to TRBJ2-7, with 8 positions matching TRBD1. The CDR3 is made up of 16 amino acids. J gave up 5 bases and V 5 bases, and 14 bases lay outside the gene matches. CDR1 and CDR2 (germline): MNHEY, SMNVEV (reference sequence). The chain's CDR3 is CASSPSPGTGFNEQYF. The DNA of the CDR3 is TGTGCCAGCAGTCCGAGTCCCGGGACAGGTTTCAACGAGCAGTACTTC.

The chain employs TRBV20-1 and TRBJ2-1; TRBD2 matches at 9 bases. The trim removed 4 bases at V and 6 bases at J, leaving 7 bases unmatched. The CDR3 consists of 14 residues. Germline lookup yields CDR1 DFQATT and CDR2 SNEGSKA (reference sequence). CDR3 amino acids: CSAKLAGAGNEQFF. The DNA for the CDR3 is TGCAGTGCTAAATTAGCGGGAGCGGGCAATGAGCAGTTCTTC.

The rearrangement uses TRBV7-9 and TRBJ2-7; TRBD2 is a possible D gene (5 bases). The length of the CDR3 is 17 residues. Germline V gene sequence: CDR1 SEHNR, CDR2 FQNEAQ (reference sequence). V lost 0 bases and J 0 bases, leaving 15 bases between the germline ends. Here the CDR3 reads CASSLARAVQYSYEQYV. The CDR3 nucleotides are TGTGCCAGCAGCTTAGCGCGGGCGGTACAATACTCCTACGAGCAGTACGTC.

This clonotype was detected a few times. V is TRBV4-2 and J is TRBJ1-6; possible D gene TRBD1, 5 bases. Per the germline V gene, CDR1 is LGHNA and CDR2 is YNFKEQ. The germline V and J ends were trimmed by 3 bases and 7 bases, with 13 bases remaining between them. This CDR3 is 15 amino acids long. The CDR3 loop is CASSQDWDWNSPLHF. DNA of the CDR3: TGTGCCAGCAGCCAGGATTGGGACTGGAATTCACCCCTCCACTTT.

This clonotype has a handful of counts. V gene TRBV20-1 combines with J gene TRBJ2-1; possible D gene TRBD2, 6 bases. The ends were cut back, 0 bases at V and 7 bases at J, with 19 bases in the middle. Germline CDR1 and CDR2: DFQATT and SNEGSKA (reference sequence). The CDR3 spans 16 residues. CDR3 loop: CSARDHDGRGRNEQFF. The CDR3 DNA sequence: TGCAGTGCTAGAGATCACGACGGGCGGGGTAGGAATGAGCAGTTCTTC.

This clonotype was seen a handful of times. The J gene is TRBJ2-1, the V gene TRBV19, with D maybe TRBD1 (5 bases). The CDR3 spans 15 residues. Germline loops: CDR1 LNHDA, CDR2 SQIVND (reference sequence). The ends were cut back, 5 bases at V and 1 base at J, with 12 bases in the middle. The CDR3 sequence is CASSHMSGSYNEQFF. As DNA, the CDR3 is TGTGCCAGTAGTCACATGTCAGGGTCCTACAATGAGCAGTTCTTC.

V usage is TRBV3-1 and J usage is TRBJ2-4, with D possibly being TRBD1 (5 bases). V was clipped by 1 base and J by 8 bases, with 18 bases between them. The germline CDR1 and CDR2 sequences are LGHDT and YNNKEL (reference sequence). The CDR3 loop spans 16 amino acids. CDR3 nucleotide sequence: TGTGCCAGCAGCCAAGCCCGGACAACCACCTGGGACATTCAGTACTTC. Translated, it gives CASSQARTTTWDIQYF.

For the CDR3, the DNA is TGTGCCAGCAGTTACCAGACAGTTGAAGCTTTCTTT. It yields the protein CASSYQTVEAFF. The rearrangement joins TRBV6-6 to TRBJ1-1; D is perhaps TRBD1 (5 bases). CDR1 is MNHNY and CDR2 is SVGAGI in the germline V gene (reference sequence). Trimming removed 2 bases at V and 7 bases at J, with 8 bases between. This CDR3 spans 12 amino acids.

The chain is built from TRBV7-9 and TRBJ2-1, with 7 bases fitting TRBD2. Germline CDR1 SEHNR, CDR2 FQNEAQ (reference sequence). V lost 2 bases and J lost 10; bases outside the gene matches: 2. CDR3 length: 12 amino acids. CDR3 nucleotides: TGTGCCAGCAGCTTATCCGGGAGGGAGCAGTTCTTC. Amino acids: CASSLSGREQFF.

This clonotype appeared a few times. The chain recombines TRBV10-3 with TRBJ2-7; D gene uncertain. Deletions cut 2 bases from V and 3 bases from J, with 14 bases between. Germline assignment: CDR1 ENHRY and CDR2 SYGVKD. CDR3 size: 15 residues. The CDR3 loop reads CAISEPLDGFYEQYF. The CDR3 nucleotides are TGTGCCATCAGTGAGCCCCTGGACGGTTTCTACGAGCAGTACTTC.

The rearrangement joins TRBV5-1 to TRBJ2-1, with 10 positions matching TRBD2. J lost 4 bases, V lost 3 bases, and 4 bases had no gene match. Germline-derived CDR1 and CDR2 are SGHRS and YFSETQ. This CDR3 contains 15 residues. CDR3 amino acids: CASSYGLADYNEQFF. DNA for the CDR3: TGCGCCAGCAGCTACGGACTAGCGGATTACAATGAGCAGTTCTTC.

V and J are TRBV28 and TRBJ2-1; a weak D match, TRBD1 (6 bases). Germline V CDR1 and CDR2: MDHEN, SYDVKM. The V end lost 6 bases, the J end lost 4 bases, and 19 bases lay between the germline ends. CDR3 size: 16 residues. CDR3 amino acids: CASRTYRARLYNEQFF. In nucleotides, the CDR3 is TGTGCCAGCAGGACCTACAGGGCTCGCCTTTACAATGAGCAGTTCTTC.

This clonotype was seen a few times. V gene TRBV28 combines with J gene TRBJ2-1, with TRBD2 identical over 8 bases. Trimming at V came to 10 bases and at J to 2 bases, leaving 16 bases not matched to a gene. From germline, CDR1 is MDHEN and CDR2 SYDVKM. The CDR3 totals 17 residues. The CDR3 DNA sequence: TGTGCCATCGAGCCGGGGGAAGCGGGAGAAGCCTACAATGAGCAGTTCTTC. It translates to CAIEPGEAGEAYNEQFF.

This clonotype came up a few times. This rearrangement joins TRBV9 to TRBJ2-7; TRBD2 matches 7 bases. This CDR3 contains 13 residues. The germline CDR1 and CDR2 sequences are SGDLS and YYNGEE. V shed 0 bases and J 6 bases; nucleotides not matched to a gene: 3. CDR3 bases: TGTGCCAGCAGCGTAGATCCGGGAGGCGAGCAGTACTTC. Translating it yields CASSVDPGGEQYF.

This clonotype was detected only a few times. The rearrangement uses TRBV15 and TRBJ2-1, with 7 positions matching TRBD1. The V gene end was trimmed by 0 bases and the J gene end by 8 bases; junction bases not matched to a gene: 7. Germline V lookup: CDR1 LNHNV, CDR2 YYDKDF (reference sequence). The CDR3 sequence is 15 residues long. The CDR3 DNA reads TGTGCCACCAGCAGAGATCTTGATCAGGGGGATGAGCAGTTCTTC. Translated: CATSRDLDQGDEQFF.

This clonotype was detected only a few times. The chain joins TRBV9 to TRBJ2-7; 9 bases are shared with TRBD1. Germline loops: CDR1 SGDLS, CDR2 YYNGEE. CDR3 length equals 17 residues. The V segment lost 3 bases and the J segment 3 bases; nucleotides outside the gene matches: 13. Written as DNA, the CDR3 is TGTGCCAGCAGCGATGGACAGGGGAGAGGAGGGAGCTACGAGCAGTACTTC. This gives the protein CASSDGQGRGGSYEQYF.

The rearrangement links TRBV28 to TRBJ1-4, with TRBD1 matching 8 bases. CDR1 is MDHEN, CDR2 SYDVKM, per germline. J was trimmed by 3 bases and V by 5 bases; bases with no gene match: 5. This CDR3 is 15 amino acids long. CDR3 nucleotides: TGTGCCAGCAGTCCCCAGGGGGCCGCTAATGAAAAACTGTTTTTT. Translation gives CASSPQGAANEKLFF.

This clonotype has a handful of counts. The CDR3 region is CASSLRDNDQPQHF. CDR3 DNA: TGTGCCAGCAGCTTACGGGATAATGATCAGCCCCAGCATTTT. The rearrangement joins TRBV7-2 to TRBJ1-5, with D unresolved. Germline V gives CDR1 SGHTA, CDR2 FQGNSA. This CDR3 has 14 residues. The germline V and J ends were trimmed by 2 bases and 5 bases, with 10 bases remaining between them.

This chain joins TRBV6-5 and TRBJ2-5, with D possibly matching TRBD1 (6 bases). The germline CDR1 and CDR2 sequences are MNHEY and SVGAGI. The CDR3 has 14 amino acids. V was trimmed by 0 bases and J by 5 bases, leaving 10 bases between them. CDR3 region: CASSYSAGVETQYF. The CDR3 DNA reads TGTGCCAGCAGTTACTCGGCAGGGGTGGAGACCCAGTACTTC.

In this sample, this clonotype turned up a few times. The V gene is TRBV11-1, the J gene TRBJ2-1; D is undetermined. CDR1 is SGHAT, CDR2 FQDESV, per germline (reference sequence). There are 13 residues in the CDR3. V was trimmed by 1 base and J by 8 bases, leaving 9 bases between them. CDR3 bases: TGTGCCAGCAGCTTAGTCGGTTACCATGAGCAGTTCTTC. Translated, it gives CASSLVGYHEQFF.

Only a few counts were recorded for this clonotype. This sequence joins TRBV20-1 and TRBJ2-3; 7 positions match TRBD2. The V segment lost 7 bases and the J segment 2 bases; nucleotides outside the gene matches: 6. The CDR3 runs to 13 residues. Germline loops: CDR1 DFQATT, CDR2 SNEGSKA (reference sequence). Written as DNA, the CDR3 is TGCAGTGGCACTAGCGCATACACAGATACGCAGTATTTT. Protein sequence: CSGTSAYTDTQYF.

This clonotype was seen at least ten times. The chain combines TRBV10-3 with TRBJ2-3, with 8 nucleotides matching TRBD2. J was trimmed by 3 bases and V by 8 bases; bases with no gene match: 4. The CDR3 sequence is 13 residues long. From germline, CDR1 is ENHRY and CDR2 SYGVKD. This CDR3 reads CAIAGGGTDTQYF. The DNA of the CDR3 is TGTGCCATCGCTGGCGGGGGGACAGATACGCAGTATTTT.

This clonotype was counted ten times or more. The chain has TRBV12-3 or TRBV12-4 and TRBJ2-7; D might be TRBD1 (6 bases). CDR3 length: 16 residues. The V end was cut by 5 bases, the J end by 2 bases, with 19 bases between. The CDR3 nucleotides read TGTGCCAGCAGTCCCTGGACAGTCCCACCAGCCTACGAGCAGTACGTC. As protein: CASSPWTVPPAYEQYV.

The chain uses TRBV7-2 and TRBJ2-5; D could derive from TRBD1 or TRBD2 (5 bases each). The V gene lost 5 bases and the J gene lost 7 bases, with 20 bases spanning the gap. Germline CDR1 is SGHTA and CDR2 is FQGNSA. The CDR3 consists of 15 residues. The DNA of the CDR3 is TGTGCCAGCAGCCCCCGGACTCCCAATGGGGCGACCCAGTACTTC. As protein: CASSPRTPNGATQYF.

The genes are TRBV5-1 and TRBJ2-7; 7 nucleotides line up with TRBD1. V shed 6 bases, J shed 2 bases, and the junction held 5 bases outside the gene matches. In germline, CDR1 is SGHRS, CDR2 YFSETQ. This CDR3 region has 13 residues. CDR3 loop: CASKQGPAYEQYF. The CDR3 DNA sequence: TGCGCCAGCAAACAGGGGCCAGCCTACGAGCAGTACTTC.

Concerning this clonotype itself: A much larger clone differs from this one at a single base, so this may be a read error. The chain links TRBV5-1 to TRBJ2-1; 7 nucleotides line up with TRBD1. The CDR3 covers 16 residues. The trim removed 3 bases at V and 2 bases at J, leaving 8 bases unmatched. Looked up from germline, CDR1 is SGHRS and CDR2 is YFSETQ. Written as DNA, the CDR3 is TGCGCCAGCAGCTCCGACAGGGTGCATGCCTACAATGAGCAGTTCTTC. Protein: CASSSDRVHAYNEQFF.

This clonotype was counted only a few times. The chain joins TRBV7-8 to TRBJ2-5, with a weak D call TRBD2 (5 bases). This CDR3 spans 15 amino acids. V lost 2 bases and J lost 9, with 19 bases in between. The V gene's germline CDR1 is SGHVS and CDR2 FQNEAQ. Here the CDR3 DNA reads TGTGCCAGCAGCTTATCTAGCCTAGCTGCGAAAGCCCAGTACTTC. Its translation is CASSLSSLAAKAQYF. Complete variable domain (other parts from reference TRBV7-8 and TRBJ2-5): GAGVSQSPRYKVAKRGQDVALRCDPISGHVSLFWYQQALGQGPEFLTYFQNEAQLDKSGLPSDRFFAERPEGSVSTLKIQRTQQEDSAVYLCASSLSSLAAKAQYFGPGTRLLVL.

This clonotype was picked up a small number of times. This rearrangement joins TRBV3-1 to TRBJ2-3; 12 positions match TRBD2. The CDR3 contains 19 residues. V lost 0 bases, J lost 1 base, and 8 bases stayed unmatched. Germline loops: CDR1 LGHDT, CDR2 YNNKEL (reference sequence). The CDR3 coding sequence is TGTGCCAGCAGCCAAGATCTAGCGGGAGGGCCAGACGGCACAGATACGCAGTATTTT. Its translation: CASSQDLAGGPDGTDTQYF.

This rearrangement joins TRBV12-3 or TRBV12-4 to TRBJ2-1; 11 nucleotides line up with TRBD2. The ends lost 2 bases at V and 5 bases at J; junction bases unmatched: 11. The CDR3 runs 18 residues. CDR3 residues: CASSLSGLAGYNHNEQFF. The CDR3 region has the DNA TGTGCCAGCAGTTTATCCGGACTAGCGGGTTATAATCACAATGAGCAGTTCTTC.

This clonotype appeared many times. The V call is TRBV5-1, the J call TRBJ2-7; no clear D. The germline gives CDR1 SGHRS, CDR2 YFSETQ. The CDR3 extends over 13 amino acids. The V end lost 3 bases, the J end lost 3 bases, and 10 bases lay between the germline ends. The CDR3: CASSWNGDYEQYV. Here the CDR3 DNA reads TGCGCCAGCAGCTGGAATGGGGACTACGAGCAGTACGTC.